Following are 8 T cell receptor beta chains from one sample sequenced in a study of blood T cell repertoires in COVID-19. Sequencing used immunoSEQ multiplex PCR; TCRdb keeps in-frame clones, though not all of them. The sample lists approximately 260,000 clones; about 86% were seen once. The sample consisted of PBMCs or T cells enriched from blood (not recorded which). These receptors came from a man aged 25-45 years with acute COVID-19.

The J gene is TRBJ1-5, the V gene TRBV18, with unresolved D. This CDR3 is built from 13 residues. From germline, CDR1 is KGHSH and CDR2 LQKENI. The V end was cut by 6 bases, the J end by 5 bases, with 11 bases between. The CDR3 sequence: CASSAVEDQPQHF. DNA of the CDR3: TGTGCCAGCTCCGCGGTAGAAGATCAGCCCCAGCATTTT.

V is TRBV25-1 and J is TRBJ2-1; 9 bases match TRBD1. Germline V gene sequence: CDR1 MGHDK, CDR2 SYGVNS. The CDR3 totals 16 residues. V gave up 1 base and J gave up 7 bases; unmatched junction bases: 8. CDR3: CASSESGTGKRNEQFF. CDR3 nucleotide sequence: TGTGCCAGCAGTGAATCTGGGACAGGGAAAAGGAATGAGCAGTTCTTC.

The chain employs TRBV27 and TRBJ1-5; 8 positions agree with TRBD1. J was trimmed by 0 bases and V by 6 bases; bases with no gene match: 7. Germline V gene data show CDR1 as MNHEY and CDR2 as SMNVEV (reference sequence). This CDR3 region has 16 residues. The CDR3 DNA is TGTGCCAGCAGAAGGGACAGGATCTATAGCAATCAGCCCCAGCATTTT. It is translated as CASRRDRIYSNQPQHF.

The V gene is TRBV6-5, the J gene TRBJ1-3; D not certain. CDR1 is MNHEY and CDR2 is SVGAGI in the germline V gene. Trimming removed 8 bases at V and 4 bases at J, with 12 bases between. The CDR3 is made up of 13 amino acids. CDR3 residues: CASSLRGGNTIYF. DNA of the CDR3: TGTGCCAGCTCCCTGCGGGGAGGAAACACCATATATTTT.

The V call is TRBV6-5, the J call TRBJ1-1, with 9 positions matching TRBD1. The length of the CDR3 is 14 residues. V trimming: 6 bases; J trimming: 5 bases; junction bases outside the gene matches: 7. CDR1 and CDR2 (germline): MNHEY, SVGAGI. Here the CDR3 reads CASRPQGAGTEAFF. DNA for the CDR3: TGTGCCAGCAGACCACAGGGGGCAGGTACTGAAGCTTTCTTT.

The V gene is TRBV6-2 or TRBV6-3, the J gene TRBJ2-3; 10 bases are a match to TRBD1. In germline, CDR1 is MNHEY, CDR2 SVGEGT. The CDR3 is 19 amino acids. V shed 0 bases, J shed 4 bases, and the junction held 13 bases outside the gene matches. CDR3 region: CASSYSYEGGQGSPDTQYF. DNA for the CDR3: TGTGCCAGCAGTTACTCGTATGAGGGGGGACAGGGGAGCCCAGATACGCAGTATTTT.

This chain uses TRBV19 with TRBJ2-3; D may be TRBD1 (6 bases). CDR3 length equals 13 residues. Germline lookup yields CDR1 LNHDA and CDR2 SQIVND (reference sequence). The V end lost 6 bases, the J end lost 3 bases, and 10 bases lay between the germline ends. Here the CDR3 DNA reads TGTGCCAGTAGGGCCGGACAGACAGATACGCAGTATTTT. This translates into CASRAGQTDTQYF.

This rearrangement joins TRBV4-1 to TRBJ1-1; D is unclear. Germline V lookup: CDR1 MGHRA, CDR2 YSYEKL. The length of the CDR3 is 14 residues. The V end was cut by 0 bases, the J end by 5 bases, with 10 bases between. In nucleotides, the CDR3 is TGCGCCAGCAGCCAAGATCTGAGGTTGACTGAAGCTTTCTTT. Amino acid sequence: CASSQDLRLTEAFF.